This TCR beta chain stems from a study of early T cells in non-severe SARS-CoV-2 infection. Study-level background: Unsorted whole-blood RNA was sequenced in bulk, leaving chains unpaired.

General observations from the study: Anti-spike CD8 responses were favored in VDJdb matching, and private and CD4 specificities were missed.

Unique molecular identifiers (one per individual cDNA molecule) were attached. Via MiXCR, TCRdb re-called the 5' RACE reads, giving one row per CDR3 protein. The top ten hold 4.2% of the sample, which has some 50,000 distinct CDR3 sequences, approximately 10% seen once. This clonotype was counted at least ten times. Its antigen is undetermined. Sequences were obtained from whole blood. The receptor's source is an adult who was a healthcare worker with PCR-confirmed SARS-CoV-2 infection or an uninfected control (not recorded which).

The chain's CDR3 is CASSPRGPGDYEQYF. For the CDR3, the DNA is TGTGCCAGCAGCCCCAGGGGACCTGGGGACTACGAGCAGTACTTC. This chain links TRBV7-2 with TRBJ2-7; D is perhaps TRBD1 (6 bases). CDR1 is SGHTA, CDR2 FQGNSA, per germline. The ends were cut back, 5 bases at V and 3 bases at J, with 17 bases in the middle. This CDR3 is built from 15 residues.